The 5 T cell receptor beta chains below all came from one sample that was sequenced in a study of regulatory T cells in long-lasting Graves disease. Sample time point: persistent/refractory GD, antithyroid drugs over 5 years with positive TRAb. Following extraction of RNA from PBMCs, that RNA was used to make the TCR library. iRepertoire HTBI primers and Arm-PCR of CDR3 regions built TCR beta libraries. Via MiXCR, TCRdb re-called the multiplex PCR reads, giving one row per CDR3 protein. The sample holds fewer than 400,000 distinct CDR3 sequences; about a fifth are singletons and the top ten take more than 20%. This material consisted of peripheral blood mononuclear cells (PBMCs), taken when the disease was refractory, from a patient treated with antithyroid drugs. The source of these receptors is a female donor with Graves disease.

This clonotype was observed a few times. V usage is TRBV12-3 or TRBV12-4 and J usage is TRBJ2-5; possibly TRBD2 for D (6 bases). The closer fit of TRBJ2-1 to the DNA end suggests the J call may be wrong. This CDR3 spans 15 amino acids. This CDR3 reads CASSLGGGWGEEQFF. The CDR3 DNA is TGTGCCAGCAGTTTAGGTGGGGGGTGGGGGGAGGAGCAGTTCTTC.

This clonotype was seen at least ten times. The rearrangement links TRBV6-2 or TRBV6-3 to TRBJ2-7, with D maybe TRBD2 (5 bases). The V end lost 0 bases, the J end lost 2 bases, and 14 bases lay between the germline ends. CDR1 and CDR2 (germline): MNHEY, SVGEGT. The CDR3 totals 16 residues. CDR3 DNA: TGTGCCAGCAGTTACTCGGGATTCGTGGGAGCCTACGAGCAGTACTTC. Translation gives CASSYSGFVGAYEQYF.

This clonotype was counted a few times. The chain recombines TRBV29-1 with TRBJ2-2; TRBD1 agrees at 10 bases. The germline V gene encodes CDR1 SQVTM and CDR2 ANQGSEA. The CDR3 has 13 amino acids. Trimming at V came to 7 bases and at J to 5 bases, leaving 4 bases not matched to a gene. The chain's CDR3 is CSADRGRTGELFF. The DNA of the CDR3 is TGCAGCGCTGACAGGGGGCGGACCGGGGAGCTGTTTTTT.

This clonotype has just a few counts. The gene calls are TRBV5-1 and TRBJ2-7, with 7 bases fitting TRBD1. Trimming cost V 4 bases and J 7 bases; bases outside gene matches: 14. The CDR3 covers 15 residues. Germline V CDR1 and CDR2: SGHRS, YFSETQ. The chain's CDR3 is CASSLSRQGPGEQYF. The CDR3 bases are TGCGCCAGCAGCCTTAGTCGACAGGGTCCAGGGGAGCAGTACTTC.

This chain joins TRBV29-1 and TRBJ2-2; the D gene is possibly TRBD1 (6 bases). Trimming removed 6 bases at V and 1 base at J, with 12 bases between. The CDR3 runs to 14 residues. Germline CDR1 SQVTM, CDR2 ANQGSEA. In nucleotides, the CDR3 is TGCAGCGTCTTGACAGGCAGGAACACCGGGGAGCTGTTTTTT. It encodes CSVLTGRNTGELFF.